This T cell receptor beta chain was sequenced in a study of T cell repertoires in cytomegalovirus infection (dated by TCRdb to about 2019). General notes on the study: Donor HLA type was relevant to the analysis, as public TCR beta signatures indicated carriage of CMV infection together with the matching HLA type.

The sequencing machine was an Illumina HiSeq 1500. TCRdb redid the processing of the public reads, applying fastp at Q25 and MiXCR, and retained in-frame beta chains. A single entry per CDR3 protein holds the most common genes and DNA from its merged rows. In this sample the table shows some 200,000 distinct CDR3 sequences, about 21% of which occur a single time. The leading ten clones occupy roughly 2.9% of the sample. Based on the germline V gene (reference sequence), the CDR1 and CDR2 sequences are LNHDA and SQIVND. V lost 3 bases and J lost 6 bases; the stretch between them is 15 bases long. The CDR3 numbers 15 residues from cysteine through phenylalanine. The kept DNA is CDR3 alone, 45 bases in frame from the first base. Study-wide findings and limitations: The ex vivo response was dominated by HLA-C-restricted CMV-specific TCR beta clonotypes, which also provided the single most frequent clonotype in two of eight donors. In both this cohort and an independent approximately 350-donor cohort, the cumulative frequency of public TCR beta family members distinguished carriers of CMV infection plus the relevant HLA type.

The sample holds many counts of this clonotype. Its target antigen remains unknown. No much larger clonotype is one base removed from it; base qualities were not supplied. Specimen: PBMCs. The clonotype originates from a human donor in good health (CMV status not recorded). Some clones in this sample may be carry-over from other donors' samples. The chain links TRBV19 with TRBJ2-1; the D gene is perhaps TRBD1 or TRBD2, as each covers 5 bases. The sequenced DNA is TGTGCCAGTAGTATTGATGGGACGGTCCGCAATGAGCAGTTCTTC. Its protein product is CASSIDGTVRNEQFF.